This paragraph reports one TCR beta chain. Its antigen is not identified. TCR beta libraries were built with iRepertoire HTBI primers and Arm-PCR of CDR3 regions. TCRdb re-called the multiplex PCR reads through MiXCR, storing one row per CDR3 protein. The table includes approximately 400,000 distinct CDR3 sequences, 15% detected once. The source of the sample is a study of regulatory T cells in long-lasting Graves disease. This sample's time point: newly diagnosed GD, antithyroid drugs for less than 3 months. TCR sequences were obtained from RNA taken from PBMCs. V was pared by 0 bases and J by 12 bases, with 8 bases of the junction left unmatched. The CDR3 contains 13 residues. Germline-derived CDR1 and CDR2 are SGHRS and YFSETQ. Study-wide results and limits: Those with persistent disease had in common more public clonotypes (fewer than 3,000) than new patients (approximately 970).

The sample was also linked to a second study, of T cells in Graves' hyperthyroidism and ophthalmopathy.

The TCR sequence derives from a woman in her 30s with Graves disease. The V and J genes are TRBV5-1 and TRBJ2-5; TRBD2 agrees at 7 bases. Specimen: peripheral blood mononuclear cells (PBMCs), collected at new diagnosis, from a patient treated with antithyroid drugs. The CDR3 protein is CASSLAPTREEYF. CDR3 coding DNA: TGCGCCAGCAGCTTGGCCCCGACTCGGGAGGAGTACTTC.